One T cell receptor beta chain is described in this entry. The target antigen is unknown. The data belong to a study of tissue T cells after allogeneic stem cell transplantation. Study-wide points: TCR repertoires tracked anatomic similarity, regardless of disease or transplant status. Which tissue TCRs were alloreactive or antigen-specific was not determined. Some clones might be persisting host cells.

Method: immunoSEQ multiplex PCR; TCRdb's copy keeps in-frame clones and lacks some. The sample consists of roughly 25,000 clones, more than 60% of them appearing once. The material was tissue from the ileum, obtained at autopsy. The clonotype comes from a female donor older than 55 with lung cancer.

CDR3 sequence: CASSLLGSSGYNEQFF. In nucleotides, the CDR3 is TGCGCCAGCAGCTTGTTAGGCTCTAGCGGCTACAATGAGCAGTTCTTC. This sequence joins TRBV5-1 and TRBJ2-1; 7 bases are shared with TRBD2. There are 16 residues in the CDR3. The V gene end was trimmed by 1 base and the J gene end by 3 bases; junction bases not matched to a gene: 7. Germline V CDR1 and CDR2: SGHRS, YFSETQ.